These T cell receptor beta chains were read from a single sample in a study of T cells in Graves' hyperthyroidism and ophthalmopathy. TCRdb processed the multiplex PCR reads anew with MiXCR; each CDR3 protein has one entry. Of 500,000 to 650,000 distinct CDR3 sequences in the sample, 17% are singletons; the top ten hold 15% to 20%. Sequencing was carried out using blood. These receptors were taken from a woman aged 18-30 years with Graves' ophthalmopathy. CDR3s include the opening cysteine and the closing phenylalanine or tryptophan. D genes are given only for firm matches. A clone size is listed for some rows: how often the clone was seen (once, few, many), or a class if it is expanded.

NA,TRBJ1-1,TRBV9,TRBD1,17,CASSAGQVNFPDTEAFF,TGTGCCAGCAGCGCAGGACAGGTTAATTTCCCTGACACTGAAGCTTTCTTT
few,TRBJ2-7,TRBV4-1,TRBD2,16,CASSQGGTSGSDEQYF,TGCGCCAGCAGCCAAGGGGGGACTAGCGGTTCGGACGAGCAGTACTTC
NA,TRBJ2-7,TRBV20-1,NA,13,CSLWAGRTYEQYF,TGCAGCCTGTGGGCAGGGAGGACCTACGAGCAGTACTTC
many,TRBJ1-6,TRBV20-1,NA,12,CSAATGYSPLHF,TGCAGTGCTGCGACAGGTTATTCACCCCTCCACTTT
few,TRBJ2-1,TRBV5-4,TRBD2,16,CASSLSPGTSWGEQFF,TGTGCCAGCAGCTTGTCCCCTGGGACTAGCTGGGGTGAGCAGTTCTTC
NA,TRBJ2-1,TRBV20-1,TRBD2,14,CSALLAGTYNEQFF,TGCAGTGCCCTTCTAGCGGGAACCTACAATGAGCAGTTCTTC
few,TRBJ2-5,TRBV6-2/TRBV6-3,NA,14,CASRRTGIGETQYF,TGTGCCAGCAGGCGAACAGGGATCGGGGAGACCCAGTACTTC
NA,TRBJ2-1,TRBV30,NA,15,CAWRGTLFSYNEQFF,TGTGCCTGGAGGGGGACTCTTTTCTCCTACAATGAGCAGTTCTTC
many,TRBJ1-2,TRBV3-1,TRBD1,17,CASSLTQGPGANYGYTF,TGTGCCAGCAGCCTGACACAGGGGCCAGGTGCTAACTATGGCTACACCTTC
many,TRBJ2-5,TRBV9,NA,13,CASSAGLGETQYF,TGTGCCAGCAGCGCAGGGTTGGGGGAGACCCAGTACTTC
many,TRBJ2-1,TRBV29-1,TRBD2,14,CSVGMTSGRNEQFF,TGCAGCGTTGGTATGACTAGCGGGAGGAATGAGCAGTTCTTC
many,TRBJ2-5,TRBV28,TRBD2,16,CASSPLGSGRPETQYF,TGTGCCAGCAGCCCCCTGGGGAGCGGGAGGCCCGAGACCCAGTACTTC
NA,TRBJ1-4,TRBV6-1,NA,15,CASRADGENNEKLFF,TGTGCCAGCAGAGCCGACGGAGAAAATAATGAAAAACTGTTTTTT
NA,TRBJ2-6,TRBV24-1,NA,14,CATSQGSGANVLTF,TGTGCCACCAGTCAGGGCTCTGGGGCCAACGTCCTGACTTTC
many,TRBJ2-5,TRBV10-3,NA,14,CAIRPDRRQETQYF,TGTGCCATCAGACCAGACAGGAGGCAAGAGACCCAGTACTTC
NA,TRBJ2-3,TRBV4-1,NA,16,CASSQELRGYTDTQYF,TGCGCCAGCAGCCAAGAATTGAGGGGCTACACAGATACGCAGTATTTT
many,TRBJ1-6,TRBV11-2,NA,16,CASSDHLSSYNSPLHF,TGTGCCAGCAGCGATCATCTTAGCTCCTATAATTCACCCCTCCACTTT
NA,TRBJ2-7,TRBV6-1,TRBD1,14,CATSGGRLNNEQYF,TGTGCCACCTCAGGGGGACGTCTAAACAACGAGCAGTACTTC
few,TRBJ1-1,TRBV28,NA,13,CASSPDRSAEAFF,TGTGCCAGCAGCCCTGACAGGAGCGCTGAAGCTTTCTTT
many,TRBJ2-1,TRBV6-1,NA,13,CASSYGAGTEQFF,TGTGCCAGCAGTTATGGTGCCGGGACAGAGCAGTTCTTC
few,TRBJ2-1,TRBV19,NA,14,CASRQHNIFGEQFF,TGTGCCAGTAGACAGCACAACATCTTTGGTGAGCAGTTCTTC
NA,TRBJ2-1,TRBV27,TRBD1,17,CASSLMDRGRALNEQFF,TGTGCCAGCAGTTTAATGGACAGGGGGAGAGCGCTCAATGAGCAGTTCTTC
many,TRBJ2-7,TRBV6-5,NA,13,CASSYGMAYEQYF,TGTGCCAGCAGTTACGGAATGGCATACGAGCAGTACTTC
many,TRBJ1-2,TRBV12-3/TRBV12-4,TRBD1,14,CASRDPDREFGYTF,TGTGCCAGCAGAGACCCGGACAGGGAATTTGGCTACACCTTC
many,TRBJ2-1,TRBV2,TRBD2,20,CASSPGLAGGPWSSYNEQFF,TGTGCCAGCAGTCCGGGACTAGCGGGAGGGCCGTGGAGCTCCTACAATGAGCAGTTCTTC
few,TRBJ2-2,TRBV6-1,NA,14,CASMKDLYTGELFF,TGTGCCAGCATGAAGGACTTATACACCGGGGAGCTGTTTTTT
NA,TRBJ1-5,TRBV16,NA,12,CASSQFGQPQHF,TGTGCCAGCAGCCAATTCGGTCAGCCCCAGCATTTT
NA,TRBJ2-3,TRBV20-1,TRBD2,14,CSARGGLVGDTQYF,TGCAGTGCTAGAGGGGGACTAGTTGGTGATACGCAGTATTTT
many,TRBJ2-2,TRBV30,NA,16,CAWKASGQGYTGELFF,TGTGCCTGGAAGGCTTCCGGCCAAGGATACACCGGGGAGCTGTTTTTT
many,TRBJ1-1,TRBV18,NA,14,CASSPQGEGTEAFF,TGTGCCAGCTCACCACAGGGGGAGGGGACTGAAGCTTTCTTT
many,TRBJ2-7,TRBV11-2,TRBD2,14,CASRKLAGDDEQYF,TGTGCCAGCAGAAAACTAGCGGGAGACGACGAGCAGTACTTC
NA,TRBJ2-4,TRBV6-1,TRBD2,15,CASDSGVRSKNIQYF,TGTGCCAGCGATAGCGGGGTCAGGTCCAAAAACATTCAGTACTTC